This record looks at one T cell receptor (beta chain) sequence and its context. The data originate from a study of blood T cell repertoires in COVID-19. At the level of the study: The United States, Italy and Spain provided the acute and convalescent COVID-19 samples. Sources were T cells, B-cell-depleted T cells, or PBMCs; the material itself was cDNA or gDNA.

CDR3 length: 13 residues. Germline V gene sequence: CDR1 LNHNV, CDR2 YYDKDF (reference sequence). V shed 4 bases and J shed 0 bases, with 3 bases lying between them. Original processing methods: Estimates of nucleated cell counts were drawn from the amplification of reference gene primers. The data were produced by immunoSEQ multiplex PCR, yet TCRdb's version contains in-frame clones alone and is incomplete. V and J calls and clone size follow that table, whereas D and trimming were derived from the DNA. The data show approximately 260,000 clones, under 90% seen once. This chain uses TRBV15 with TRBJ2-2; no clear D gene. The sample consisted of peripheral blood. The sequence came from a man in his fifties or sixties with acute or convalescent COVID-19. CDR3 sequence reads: CATSNTNTGELFF. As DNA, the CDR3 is TGTGCCACCAGCAACACGAACACCGGGGAGCTGTTTTTT.